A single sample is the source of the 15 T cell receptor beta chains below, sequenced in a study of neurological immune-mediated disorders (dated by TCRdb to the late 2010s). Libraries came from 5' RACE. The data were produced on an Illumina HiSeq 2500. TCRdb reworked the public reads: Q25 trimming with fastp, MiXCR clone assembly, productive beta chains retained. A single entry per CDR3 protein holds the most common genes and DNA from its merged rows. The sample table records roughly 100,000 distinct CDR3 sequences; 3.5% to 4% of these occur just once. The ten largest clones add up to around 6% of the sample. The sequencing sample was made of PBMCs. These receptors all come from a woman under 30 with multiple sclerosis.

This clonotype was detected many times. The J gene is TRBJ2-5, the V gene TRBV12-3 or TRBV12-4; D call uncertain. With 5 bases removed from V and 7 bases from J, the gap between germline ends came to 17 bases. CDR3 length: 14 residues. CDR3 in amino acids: CASSPLDTEGTQYF. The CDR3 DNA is TGTGCCAGCAGTCCCCTCGACACTGAAGGGACCCAGTACTTC.

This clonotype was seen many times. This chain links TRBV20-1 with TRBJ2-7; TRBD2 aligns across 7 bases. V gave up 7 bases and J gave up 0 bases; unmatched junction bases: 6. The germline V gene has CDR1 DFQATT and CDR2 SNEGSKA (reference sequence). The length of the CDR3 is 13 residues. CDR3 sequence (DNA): TGCAGTGGTCGAGCGGGGTTCTCCTACGAGCAGTACTTC. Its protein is CSGRAGFSYEQYF.

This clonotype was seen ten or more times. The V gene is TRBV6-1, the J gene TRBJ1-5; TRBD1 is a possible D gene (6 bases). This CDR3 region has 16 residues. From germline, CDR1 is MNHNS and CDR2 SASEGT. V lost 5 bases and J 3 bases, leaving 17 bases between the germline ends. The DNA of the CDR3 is TGTGCCAGCAGTCCCCCTTCGGGGGGGGCCAATCAGCCCCAGCATTTT. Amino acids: CASSPPSGGANQPQHF.

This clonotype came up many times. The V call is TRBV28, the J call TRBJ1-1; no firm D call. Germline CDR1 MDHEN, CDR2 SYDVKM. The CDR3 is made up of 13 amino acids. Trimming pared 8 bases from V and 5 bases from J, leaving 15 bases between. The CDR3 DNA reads TGTGCCAGCGTACAACCCTCAAGTACTGAAGCTTTCTTT. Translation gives CASVQPSSTEAFF.

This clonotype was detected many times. The CDR3 here is CASSYLAGGQDTQYF. As DNA, the CDR3 is TGCGCCAGCAGCTATCTAGCGGGGGGGCAAGATACGCAGTATTTT. J is TRBJ2-3 and V is TRBV5-1, with 12 nucleotides matching TRBD2. J was trimmed by 5 bases and V by 3 bases; bases with no gene match: 4. Germline loops: CDR1 SGHRS, CDR2 YFSETQ. This CDR3 spans 15 amino acids.

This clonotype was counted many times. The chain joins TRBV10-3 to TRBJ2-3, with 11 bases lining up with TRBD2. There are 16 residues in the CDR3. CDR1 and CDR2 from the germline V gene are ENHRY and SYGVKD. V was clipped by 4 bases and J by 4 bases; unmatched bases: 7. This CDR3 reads CAISAGLAGRADTQYF. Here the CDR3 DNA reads TGTGCCATCAGTGCAGGACTAGCGGGTAGGGCAGATACGCAGTATTTT.

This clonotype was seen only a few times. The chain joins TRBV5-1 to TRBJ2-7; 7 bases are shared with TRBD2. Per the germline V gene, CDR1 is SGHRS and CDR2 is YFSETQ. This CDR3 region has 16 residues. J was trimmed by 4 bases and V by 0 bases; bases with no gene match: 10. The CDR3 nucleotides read TGCGCCAGCAGCTTGGATGAAGGAATAGCGGGTTACGAGCAGTACTTC. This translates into CASSLDEGIAGYEQYF.

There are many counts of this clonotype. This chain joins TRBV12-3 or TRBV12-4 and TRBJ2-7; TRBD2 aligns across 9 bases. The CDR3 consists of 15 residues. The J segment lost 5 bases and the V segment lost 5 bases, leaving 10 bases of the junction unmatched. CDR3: CASSRRGGIYDEQYF. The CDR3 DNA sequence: TGTGCCAGCAGTCGGCGGGGGGGAATATATGACGAGCAGTACTTC.

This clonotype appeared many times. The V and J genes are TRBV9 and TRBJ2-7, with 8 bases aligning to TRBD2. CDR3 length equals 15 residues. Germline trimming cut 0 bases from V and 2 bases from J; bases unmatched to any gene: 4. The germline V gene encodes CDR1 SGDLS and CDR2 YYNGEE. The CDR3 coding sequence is TGTGCCAGCAGCGTAGATAGCGGGAAAACCTACGAGCAGTACTTC. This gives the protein CASSVDSGKTYEQYF.

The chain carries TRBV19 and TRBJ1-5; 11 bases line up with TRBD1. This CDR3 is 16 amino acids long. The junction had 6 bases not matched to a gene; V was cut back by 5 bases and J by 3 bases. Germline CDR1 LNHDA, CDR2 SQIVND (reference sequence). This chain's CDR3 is CASSHRDRGINQPQHF. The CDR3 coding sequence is TGTGCCAGTAGTCACCGGGACAGGGGGATCAATCAGCCCCAGCATTTT.

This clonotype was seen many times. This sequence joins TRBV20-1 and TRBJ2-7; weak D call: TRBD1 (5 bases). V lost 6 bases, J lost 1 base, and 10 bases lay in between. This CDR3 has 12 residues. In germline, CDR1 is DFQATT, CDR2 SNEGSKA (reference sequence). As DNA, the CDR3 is TGCAGTGCAACAACAGGTTCCTACGAGCAGTACTTC. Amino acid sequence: CSATTGSYEQYF.

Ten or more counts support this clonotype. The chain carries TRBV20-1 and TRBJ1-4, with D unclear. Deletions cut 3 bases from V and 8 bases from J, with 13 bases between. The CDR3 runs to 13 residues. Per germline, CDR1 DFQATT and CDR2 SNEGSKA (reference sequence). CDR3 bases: TGCAGTGCTAGGCTCGGGGTCACGGAAAAACTGTTTTTT. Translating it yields CSARLGVTEKLFF.

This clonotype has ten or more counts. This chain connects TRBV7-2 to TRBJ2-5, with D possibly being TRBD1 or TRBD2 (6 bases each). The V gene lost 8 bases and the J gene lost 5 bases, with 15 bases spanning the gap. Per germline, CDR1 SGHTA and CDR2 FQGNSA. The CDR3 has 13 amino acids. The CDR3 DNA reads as TGTGCCAGCGGCGTGGGGGGCCGGGAGACCCAGTACTTC. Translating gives CASGVGGRETQYF.

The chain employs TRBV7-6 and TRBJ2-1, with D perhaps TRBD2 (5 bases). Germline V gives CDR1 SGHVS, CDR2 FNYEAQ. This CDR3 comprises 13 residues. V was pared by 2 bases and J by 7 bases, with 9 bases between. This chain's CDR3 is CASSLQWENEQFF. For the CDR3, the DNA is TGTGCCAGCAGCTTACAGTGGGAGAATGAGCAGTTCTTC.

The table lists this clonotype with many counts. The CDR3 region has the DNA TGCGCCAGCAGATCTACAGAGAGTGAAGCTTTCTTT. It specifies CASRSTESEAFF. The genes are TRBV5-1 and TRBJ1-1; D remains unclear. Trimming took off 5 bases at V and 7 bases at J, with 12 bases between the two ends. The germline V gene has CDR1 SGHRS and CDR2 YFSETQ. The CDR3 is 12 amino acids.